The T cell receptor beta chain described here comes from a study of metastatic and nonmetastatic thyroid tumors (dated by TCRdb to 2018 to 2021). For the study in its entirety: Repertoires were compared across peripheral blood and tumor or nodule tissue samples from malignant and benign thyroid patients.

Via the germline V gene, CDR1 is MNHEY and CDR2 SVGAGI. Trimming costs V 2 bases and J 8 bases, and their ends lie 9 bases apart. Reading from cysteine to phenylalanine, the CDR3 counts 13 amino acids. The read is trimmed to its CDR3 DNA, 39 bases read in frame from base 1. What the authors observed across the whole study: In both blood and tumor samples, malignant tumors were reported to have significantly higher TCR beta diversity than benign nodules.

The method was PCR. Reads for this sample came from an Illumina HiSeq 4000. High-throughput sequencing was used to profile the CDR3 region of the TCR beta-chain in every patient. Processing in the source paper ran as follows. The researchers built a classifier to tell apart papillary thyroid cancer patients with distant metastasis, based on CDR3 differences among clinicopathological groups. The Shannon index was used to measure repertoire diversity, and the Morisita-Horn index was used to measure how similar tumor and blood repertoires were. TCRdb redid the processing of the public reads, applying fastp at Q25 and MiXCR, and retained in-frame beta chains. The V and J calls and clone size come from TCRdb's table, not from the authors' own analysis. Within this sample are roughly 25,000 clones, with 20% to 30% of them counted one time only. The ten top clones hold 9% to 15% of the sample. In this sample, this clone turned up many times. This clone's antigen is unknown. The record has no base qualities; no much larger clone is one base away.

No treatment had been received by any patient before thyroid surgery. Using T-cell receptor beta sequencing, the study looked back at clinical samples from patients collected from 2012 to 2018. The sample was tumor tissue. This TCR was sampled from a male donor with papillary thyroid cancer or a benign thyroid nodule (not recorded which). Some clones in this sample may be carry-over from other donors' samples. Recombination connected TRBV6-5 to TRBJ1-4, and possibly TRBD1, on 5 matching bases. The CDR3 has the sequence CASSYAPGEKLFF. The sequenced DNA is TGTGCCAGCAGTTACGCGCCAGGGGAAAAACTGTTTTTT.